These 20 T cell receptor beta chains were sequenced from one sample in a study of CD8 T cells in ankylosing spondylitis. Overall study results and limits: Roughly eight highly homologous variants made up a TCR beta motif that seemed to typify ankylosing spondylitis blood.

Their specific antigens are unknown. Via MiXCR, TCRdb re-called the 5' RACE reads, giving one row per CDR3 protein. Of 400,000 or so distinct CDR3 sequences in the sample, about 24% are singletons; the top ten hold 0.89%. Sequenced input: blood, either unsorted or a sorted T cell fraction (not recorded which). The receptors shown here come from a male donor with ankylosing spondylitis.

The chain carries TRBV7-8 and TRBJ2-3, with TRBD2 matching 7 bases. The CDR3 has 16 residues. CDR1 is SGHVS and CDR2 is FQNEAQ in the germline V gene. J lost 8 bases, V lost 2 bases, and 13 bases had no gene match. CDR3 DNA sequence: TGTGCCAGCAGCTTATACCCTAGCGGAACCGGGGGTACGCAGTATTTT. Its protein product is CASSLYPSGTGGTQYF.

The gene calls are TRBV4-2 and TRBJ2-1; 10 bases match TRBD2. Germline V gives CDR1 LGHNA, CDR2 YNFKEQ. CDR3 size: 16 residues. V shed 0 bases and J 3 bases; nucleotides not matched to a gene: 2. This chain's CDR3 is CASSQEPSGSYNEQFF. The CDR3 coding sequence is TGTGCCAGCAGCCAAGAGCCTAGCGGGAGCTACAATGAGCAGTTCTTC.

V and J are TRBV5-1 and TRBJ1-5; D ambiguous. Germline loops: CDR1 SGHRS, CDR2 YFSETQ. This CDR3 has 13 amino acids. Between the trimmed V and J ends, which lost 4 bases and 9 bases, there was a span of 14 bases. For the CDR3, the DNA is TGCGCCAGCAGCCCGGACGGGATGTGGCCCCAGCATTTT. Translated, it gives CASSPDGMWPQHF.

This chain links TRBV5-5 with TRBJ2-3; D uncertain. The V end lost 1 base, the J end lost 2 bases, and 14 bases lay between the germline ends. The CDR3 loop spans 16 amino acids. The germline V gene has CDR1 SGHKS and CDR2 YYEKEE (reference sequence). CDR3 region: CASSLSTPTDTDTQYF. The CDR3 nucleotides read TGTGCCAGCAGCTTGTCCACTCCGACGGACACAGATACGCAGTATTTT.

J is TRBJ2-1 and V is TRBV7-2; D unclear. V gave up 1 base and J gave up 16 bases, with 11 bases separating them. The germline V gene has CDR1 SGHTA and CDR2 FQGNSA. The CDR3 sequence is 11 residues long. The CDR3: CASSLGVEKFF. The CDR3 bases are TGTGCCAGCAGCTTAGGAGTTGAGAAATTCTTC.

This clonotype has only a few counts. The rearrangement joins TRBV27 to TRBJ2-7; 8 nucleotides line up with TRBD2. The J segment lost 2 bases and the V segment lost 7 bases, leaving 10 bases of the junction unmatched. The CDR3 is made up of 15 amino acids. CDR1 and CDR2 (germline): MNHEY, SMNVEV (reference sequence). In DNA form, the CDR3 reads TGTGCCAGCAAAATAACGGGAGCGGGGGCCTACGAGCAGTACTTC. Translating it yields CASKITGAGAYEQYF.

This clonotype was found many times. The chain carries TRBV6-1 and TRBJ1-5; no definite D call. V was pared by 1 base and J by 6 bases, with 13 bases between. The germline V gene has CDR1 MNHNS and CDR2 SASEGT. CDR3 length: 15 residues. The CDR3 DNA follows: TGTGCCAGCAGTGAAGGATCGATAGATAGTCAGCCCCAGCATTTT. Residues: CASSEGSIDSQPQHF.

The chain joins TRBV5-5 to TRBJ2-7, with TRBD1 as a possible D gene (6 bases). The CDR3 runs to 16 residues. Germline V gene sequence: CDR1 SGHKS, CDR2 YYEKEE (reference sequence). The ends were cut back, 1 base at V and 2 bases at J, with 16 bases in the middle. CDR3 nucleotide sequence: TGTGCCAGCAGCTTGCGTCGGCAGGGGATAACCTACGAGCAGTACTTC. It translates to CASSLRRQGITYEQYF.

The chain uses TRBV29-1 and TRBJ1-1; 7 bases are shared with TRBD1. The CDR3 length is 13 residues. The V gene end was trimmed by 7 bases and the J gene end by 2 bases; junction bases not matched to a gene: 7. The germline V gene has CDR1 SQVTM and CDR2 ANQGSEA. This CDR3 is CSETRGGNTEAFF. The CDR3 DNA reads as TGCAGCGAAACCAGGGGGGGAAACACTGAAGCTTTCTTT.

There are a few counts of this clonotype. The CDR3 region is CASSPKREGRNEQFF. Written as DNA, the CDR3 is TGTGCCAGCAGCCCAAAGCGGGAGGGTAGGAATGAGCAGTTCTTC. The V call is TRBV11-2, the J call TRBJ2-1, with TRBD2 matching over 10 bases. The CDR3 has 15 amino acids. Germline CDR1 SGHAT, CDR2 FQNNGV. J lost 7 bases, V lost 5 bases, and 8 bases had no gene match.

This sequence joins TRBV9 and TRBJ1-2, with D unclear. Germline V lookup: CDR1 SGDLS, CDR2 YYNGEE. V lost 1 base and J lost 4, with 8 bases in between. The CDR3 is 13 residues long. The CDR3 spells CASSVSVVYGYTF. The CDR3 nucleotides read TGTGCCAGCAGCGTAAGTGTAGTCTATGGCTACACCTTC. Based on the CDR3 plus reference TRBV9 and TRBJ1-2, the full variable domain is DSGVTQTPKHLITATGQRVTLRCSPRSGDLSVYWYQQSLDQGLQFLIQYYNGEERAKGNILERFSAQQFPDLHSELNLSSLELGDSALYFCASSVSVVYGYTFGSGTRLTVV.

This clonotype was seen a few times. The J gene is TRBJ2-3, the V gene TRBV27, with D unclear. The germline V gene has CDR1 MNHEY and CDR2 SMNVEV (reference sequence). V was trimmed by 0 bases and J by 4 bases, leaving 8 bases between them. This CDR3 has 14 amino acids. CDR3 residues: CASSLSSIADTQYF. CDR3 coding DNA: TGTGCCAGCAGTTTATCGAGCATCGCAGATACGCAGTATTTT.

The chain joins TRBV11-2 to TRBJ2-5; 8 nucleotides align to TRBD2. Germline V CDR1 and CDR2: SGHAT, FQNNGV. Trimming at V came to 5 bases and at J to 3 bases, leaving 17 bases not matched to a gene. The CDR3 is 18 amino acids. This chain's CDR3 is CASSPRGVKTSAKETQYF. CDR3 DNA sequence: TGTGCCAGCAGCCCAAGGGGAGTAAAGACTAGCGCGAAAGAGACCCAGTACTTC.

This clonotype was recorded a few times. The chain employs TRBV20-1 and TRBJ2-3; 7 bases match TRBD2. J gave up 10 bases and V 5 bases, and 6 bases lay outside the gene matches. The CDR3 extends over 11 amino acids. Germline loops: CDR1 DFQATT, CDR2 SNEGSKA (reference sequence). This CDR3 reads CSAQTSEAQYF. Written as DNA, the CDR3 is TGCAGTGCTCAAACTAGCGAAGCGCAGTATTTT.

This clonotype appeared a single time. The rearrangement uses TRBV5-1 and TRBJ2-5; the match to TRBD2 covers 7 bases. V dropped 2 bases and J dropped 5; count of bases not matched to a gene: 12. The germline gives CDR1 SGHRS, CDR2 YFSETQ. There are 16 residues in the CDR3. The CDR3 protein is CASSFRDYGYEETQYF. The CDR3 bases are TGCGCCAGCAGCTTCCGGGACTACGGGTATGAGGAGACCCAGTACTTC.

This clonotype was recorded a few times. The CDR3 spells CASSGGQMNTEAFF. CDR3 nucleotides: TGCGCCAGCAGTGGCGGACAGATGAACACTGAAGCTTTCTTT. This chain joins TRBV10-1 and TRBJ1-1; maybe TRBD1 (6 bases). CDR3 length: 14 residues. Trimming took 4 bases from V and 0 from J, leaving 9 bases between them. CDR1 WNHNN and CDR2 SYGVQD come from the germline V gene (reference sequence).

Worth noting for this clonotype: This may come from a read error, since a much larger clone is one base off. CDR3 protein: CASSLGYLTDTQYF. The CDR3 coding sequence is TGTGCCAGCAGCTTAGGCTATCTCACAGATACGCAGTATTTT. This chain joins TRBV7-2 and TRBJ2-3; D is unresolved. Germline V gene sequence: CDR1 SGHTA, CDR2 FQGNSA. The CDR3 extends over 14 amino acids. Trimming left V 1 base short and J 2 bases short, with 7 bases between.

The gene calls are TRBV29-1 and TRBJ1-3, with D unresolved. The germline V gene has CDR1 SQVTM and CDR2 ANQGSEA. V was shortened by 4 bases and J by 0 bases, with 7 bases between the two germline ends. This CDR3 contains 13 residues. The CDR3 nucleotides are TGCAGCGTTGTACAGAGCTCTGGAAACACCATATATTTT. Its translation is CSVVQSSGNTIYF.

V is TRBV3-1 and J is TRBJ1-6; 12 positions agree with TRBD1. This CDR3 region has 14 residues. Trimming at V came to 3 bases and at J to 9 bases, leaving 0 bases not matched to a gene. CDR1 LGHDT and CDR2 YNNKEL come from the germline V gene (reference sequence). The CDR3 region has the DNA TGTGCCAGCAGCCAGGGACAGGGGGCTTCACCCCTCCACTTT. Protein product: CASSQGQGASPLHF. Drawing the rest from reference TRBV3-1 and TRBJ1-6, the complete variable domain is DTAVSQTPKYLVTQMGNDKSIKCEQNLGHDTMYWYKQDSKKFLKIMFSYNNKELIINETVPNRFSPKSPDKAHLNLHINSLELGDSAVYFCASSQGQGASPLHFGNGTRLTVT.

The chain links TRBV25-1 to TRBJ2-1; the match to TRBD2 covers 13 bases. The CDR3 consists of 14 residues. V was pared by 6 bases and J by 10 bases, with 6 bases of the junction left unmatched. Germline V gene data show CDR1 as MGHDK and CDR2 as SYGVNS. The CDR3 nucleotides are TGTGCCAGCAGACTAGCGGGAGGGGCGGGAGAGCAGTTCTTC. It specifies CASRLAGGAGEQFF. Full variable domain (missing parts from reference TRBV25-1 and TRBJ2-1): EADIYQTPRYLVIGTGKKITLECSQTMGHDKMYWYQQDPGMELHLIHYSYGVNSTEKGDLSSESTVSRIRTEHFPLTLESARPSHTSQYLCASRLAGGAGEQFFGPGTRLTVL.